The 24 T cell receptor beta chains presented below share a single source sample, sequenced in a study of identical twins listed by TCRdb under 2016. The protocol used for the library was 5' RACE. Sequencing relied on an Illumina HiSeq 2000. TCRdb reprocessing: public reads trimmed at Q25 with fastp, clones called with MiXCR, in-frame beta chains kept. Identical CDR3 proteins give one entry, which carries the most common genes and DNA. In all, the sample holds 1.5 million or so distinct CDR3 sequences, and less than 40% of those were seen once. The top ten hold about 0.25% of the sample. The source material was cord blood. The receptors originated from a newborn girl in good health.

This clonotype was recorded a few times. This rearrangement joins TRBV5-1 to TRBJ1-2, with TRBD1 matching 10 bases. Germline loops: CDR1 SGHRS, CDR2 YFSETQ. CDR3 length: 15 residues. Trimming removed 4 bases from V and 4 bases from J; junction bases left unmatched: 7. The CDR3 loop is CASSRPGQGTYGYTF. As DNA, the CDR3 is TGCGCCAGCAGCCGTCCGGGACAGGGGACCTATGGCTACACCTTC. Complete variable domain (other parts from reference TRBV5-1 and TRBJ1-2): KAGVTQTPRYLIKTRGQQVTLSCSPISGHRSVSWYQQTPGQGLQFLFEYFSETQRNKGNFPGRFSGRQFSNSRSEMNVSTLELGDSALYLCASSRPGQGTYGYTFGSGTRLTVV.

This chain connects TRBV14 to TRBJ2-3; TRBD2 is a possible D gene (7 bases). V was cut by 3 bases and J by 5 bases, with 15 bases left in between. The CDR3 is 15 amino acids. From germline, CDR1 is SGHDN and CDR2 FVKESK. CDR3 sequence: CASSHLAGAGDTQYF. CDR3 nucleotide sequence: TGTGCCAGCAGCCATCTTGCGGGGGCGGGAGATACGCAGTATTTT.

This clonotype turned up a few times. This rearrangement joins TRBV6-5 to TRBJ2-5, with TRBD2 as a possible D gene (6 bases). The ends were cut back, 6 bases at V and 11 bases at J, with 16 bases in the middle. The CDR3 spans 12 residues. Germline loops: CDR1 MNHEY, CDR2 SVGAGI. This CDR3 reads CASRPTSNEQYF. The CDR3 DNA follows: TGTGCCAGCAGACCTACTAGCAATGAGCAGTACTTC.

The genes are TRBV28 and TRBJ2-1; no clear D. The V gene's germline CDR1 is MDHEN and CDR2 SYDVKM. The CDR3 is 19 residues long. The ends were cut back, 2 bases at V and 4 bases at J, with 24 bases in the middle. CDR3 residues: CASSLDLRPAKPLYNEQFF. The CDR3 DNA sequence: TGTGCCAGCAGTTTAGATTTAAGGCCCGCTAAACCACTATACAATGAGCAGTTCTTC.

This sequence joins TRBV20-1 and TRBJ2-3; D remains ambiguous. CDR1 and CDR2 from the germline V gene are DFQATT and SNEGSKA (reference sequence). CDR3 size: 14 residues. The ends were cut back, 5 bases at V and 2 bases at J, with 14 bases in the middle. The CDR3 DNA reads TGCAGTGCTGCCGATAGTTCCAACACAGATACGCAGTATTTT. Translating it yields CSAADSSNTDTQYF.

This clonotype was found many times. The V call is TRBV6-2 or TRBV6-3, the J call TRBJ2-5; D is ambiguous. CDR1 MNHEY and CDR2 SVGEGT come from the germline V gene. V lost 0 bases and J 2 bases, leaving 7 bases between the germline ends. The CDR3 sequence is 14 residues long. The CDR3 nucleotides read TGTGCCAGCAGTTACTCGACTCCGCAAGAGACCCAGTACTTC. It encodes CASSYSTPQETQYF.

The V and J genes are TRBV6-1 and TRBJ2-2; possible D gene TRBD1, 6 bases. Trimming left V 7 bases short and J 5 bases short, with 11 bases between. From germline, CDR1 is MNHNS and CDR2 SASEGT. There are 13 residues in the CDR3. In DNA form, the CDR3 reads TGTGCCAGCACAAGAACAGGGACCGGGGAGCTGTTTTTT. Its protein is CASTRTGTGELFF.

For this clonotype: A much larger clone sits a single nucleotide away, making a read error possible. The V call is TRBV27, the J call TRBJ2-3; D gene ambiguous. CDR1 and CDR2 from the germline V gene are MNHEY and SMNVEV (reference sequence). V lost 5 bases to trimming and J lost 5 bases, with 11 bases between them. This CDR3 comprises 13 residues. CDR3 DNA sequence: TGTGCCAGCAGTGTATACGGCAGAGATACGCAGTATTTT. Translation gives CASSVYGRDTQYF.

About this clonotype: At one end the junction does not follow the germline gene, possibly because of a read error. The chain employs TRBV25-1 and TRBJ2-7; 8 bases are shared with TRBD1. Germline V gives CDR1 MGHDK, CDR2 SYGVNS. This CDR3 region has 15 residues. The CDR3 DNA is TGTGCTAGCAGCCACCCGGGACAGGCGACCTACGAGCAGTACTTC. This translates into CASSHPGQATYEQYF.

This chain connects TRBV5-8 to TRBJ2-3; 7 nucleotides line up with TRBD1. Trimming removed 5 bases from V and 0 bases from J; junction bases left unmatched: 6. Per germline, CDR1 SGHTS and CDR2 YDEGEE. CDR3 length: 15 residues. CDR3 protein: CASRPGTVSTDTQYF. DNA for the CDR3: TGTGCCAGCAGACCCGGGACAGTGAGCACAGATACGCAGTATTTT.

This clonotype was seen more than once but under ten times. The J gene is TRBJ2-3, the V gene TRBV12-3 or TRBV12-4, with 7 bases matching TRBD2. The CDR3 sequence is 14 residues long. V trimming: 7 bases; J trimming: 4 bases; junction bases outside the gene matches: 8. This CDR3 reads CASTSSGGADTQYF. For the CDR3, the DNA is TGTGCCAGCACCTCTAGCGGTGGAGCAGATACGCAGTATTTT.

This chain links TRBV7-6 with TRBJ2-4, with D possibly matching TRBD2 (6 bases). Trimming took 4 bases from V and 13 from J, leaving 32 bases between them. CDR3 length: 18 amino acids. CDR1 and CDR2 from the germline V gene are SGHVS and FNYEAQ. For the CDR3, the DNA is TGTGCCAGCAGCTCTCACGGGACTTCCGTCCTTCGTGATTCGGAGCAGTACTTC. Translation gives CASSSHGTSVLRDSEQYF.

This clonotype has only a few counts. This chain links TRBV25-1 with TRBJ2-4; possibly TRBD2 for D (6 bases). The V and J ends lost 4 bases and 7 bases respectively, with 11 bases between them. The V gene's germline CDR1 is MGHDK and CDR2 SYGVNS. This CDR3 contains 13 residues. The CDR3 DNA sequence: TGTGCCAGCAGTGGGGGGGAACGGAACATTCAGTACTTC. It is translated as CASSGGERNIQYF.

The CDR3 here is CASSVGDIYEQYF. The CDR3, as DNA: TGTGCCAGCAGTGTAGGAGATATCTACGAGCAGTACTTC. The chain carries TRBV6-1 and TRBJ2-7; D uncertain. There are 13 residues in the CDR3. Trimming took 4 bases from V and 3 from J, leaving 10 bases between them. Germline values: CDR1 MNHNS, CDR2 SASEGT.

V usage is TRBV7-2 and J usage is TRBJ2-3; TRBD1 is a possible D gene (5 bases). In germline, CDR1 is SGHTA, CDR2 FQGNSA. V lost 3 bases and J 1 base, leaving 11 bases between the germline ends. This CDR3 spans 15 amino acids. The CDR3 coding sequence is TGTGCCAGCAGCTTGGGAAAGGGGCGCACAGATACGCAGTATTTT. The encoded protein is CASSLGKGRTDTQYF. Based on the CDR3 plus reference TRBV7-2 and TRBJ2-3, the full variable domain is GAGVSQSPSNKVTEKGKDVELRCDPISGHTALYWYRQSLGQGLEFLIYFQGNSAPDKSGLPSDRFSAERTGGSVSTLTIQRTQQEDSAVYLCASSLGKGRTDTQYFGPGTRLTVL.

This clonotype was seen just once. The junction departs from germline at one end; a sequencing error may be responsible. The chain recombines TRBV28 with TRBJ1-1; no definite D call. The CDR3 totals 14 residues. The V gene's germline CDR1 is MDHEN and CDR2 SYDVKM. In DNA, the CDR3 is TGCGCCAGCACCCAATTCAAACCTCCCACTGAAGCTTTCTTT. Translation: CASTQFKPPTEAFF.

This chain uses TRBV7-2 with TRBJ2-1; no firm D call. The CDR3 sequence is 14 residues long. Germline CDR1 reads SGHTA; CDR2 reads FQGNSA. Trimming removed 5 bases at V and 5 bases at J, with 13 bases between. DNA for the CDR3: TGTGCCAGCAGCCTCACGGACGTAAACAATGAGCAGTTCTTC. Translating it yields CASSLTDVNNEQFF.

V is TRBV20-1 and J is TRBJ2-1; D could derive from TRBD1 or TRBD2 (6 bases each). Germline CDR1 and CDR2: DFQATT and SNEGSKA (reference sequence). The CDR3 has 15 residues. Trimming took 2 bases from V and 10 from J, leaving 21 bases between them. Here the CDR3 reads CSARSRGRSTYEQFF. The DNA for the CDR3 is TGCAGTGCTAGATCCCGGGGGCGTAGTACCTACGAGCAGTTCTTC.

This clonotype was counted once. V is TRBV9 and J is TRBJ2-5, with 7 bases identical to TRBD1. The CDR3 spans 16 residues. Trimming removed 0 bases from V and 1 base from J; junction bases left unmatched: 6. CDR1 is SGDLS, CDR2 YYNGEE, per germline. CDR3 loop: CASSVAPQGSQETQYF. In DNA form, the CDR3 reads TGTGCCAGCAGCGTAGCTCCACAGGGGTCCCAAGAGACCCAGTACTTC.

V is TRBV20-1 and J is TRBJ2-1; 7 bases are a match to TRBD2. Germline loops: CDR1 DFQATT, CDR2 SNEGSKA (reference sequence). This CDR3 has 13 amino acids. Trimming at V came to 3 bases and at J to 6 bases, leaving 5 bases not matched to a gene. CDR3 bases: TGCAGTGCTAGGGGCGGCGGGGGCAATGAGCAGTTCTTC. Its protein is CSARGGGGNEQFF.

The V call is TRBV4-2, the J call TRBJ2-5; no clear D gene. Trimming pared 1 base from V and 3 bases from J, leaving 12 bases between. Germline V lookup: CDR1 LGHNA, CDR2 YNFKEQ. CDR3 size: 15 residues. The DNA for the CDR3 is TGTGCCAGCAGCCAAGTTCTGGCCTCGAAAGAGACCCAGTACTTC. This sequence encodes CASSQVLASKETQYF.

This chain joins TRBV25-1 and TRBJ1-2, with D possibly TRBD1 on 6 matching bases. Trimming cost V 1 base and J 3 bases, with 9 bases left between them. CDR1 is MGHDK and CDR2 is SYGVNS in the germline V gene. CDR3 length: 14 residues. The CDR3 here is CASSEWAGDYGYTF. CDR3 nucleotides: TGTGCCAGCAGTGAATGGGCAGGGGACTATGGCTACACCTTC.

The table lists this clonotype with many counts. V and J are TRBV29-1 and TRBJ2-3; the D is unclear. CDR1 and CDR2 from the germline V gene are SQVTM and ANQGSEA. This CDR3 is 12 amino acids long. Trimming shortened V by 7 bases and J by 0 bases, and 8 bases separated the two germline ends. The CDR3 sequence is CSAGRSTDTQYF. The CDR3 DNA sequence: TGCAGCGCTGGACGGAGCACAGATACGCAGTATTTT.

This clonotype was seen only a few times. This chain uses TRBV3-1 with TRBJ2-3, with 10 bases lining up with TRBD1. V lost 5 bases and J lost 4; bases outside the gene matches: 6. The germline CDR1 and CDR2 sequences are LGHDT and YNNKEL (reference sequence). This CDR3 is 15 amino acids long. The CDR3 nucleotides are TGTGCCAGCAGCGACCGGGACAGGGGAGCAGATACGCAGTATTTT. Translated, it gives CASSDRDRGADTQYF.